The 27 T cell receptor beta chains in this list originate from one sample, sequenced in a study of vaccination and CD4 T cells after COVID-19. Treatment reported: roughly nine-day PBMC culture with coronavirus spike peptide pools or control peptides (ViraFEST assay). For these TCRs, the target antigens are not known. At the Johns Hopkins FTIC core, DNA taken from cultured CD4+ T cells was sequenced by way of the Oncomine TCR Beta short-read assay. Via MiXCR, TCRdb re-called the PCR reads, giving one row per CDR3 protein. The sample has approximately 15,000 distinct CDR3 sequences; under 70% are singletons. Sequenced material: CD4+ T cells from blood, cultured in vitro. The receptor source for this set is a human donor who had recovered from COVID-19.

The V call is TRBV2, the J call TRBJ2-7, with D possibly TRBD2 on 5 matching bases. The germline V gene encodes CDR1 SNHLY and CDR2 FYNNEI. V was trimmed by 2 bases and J by 6 bases, leaving 8 bases between them. The CDR3 extends over 12 amino acids. Written as DNA, the CDR3 is TGTGCCAGCAGTGAAAGGACTGGCGAGCAGTACTTC. Translation gives CASSERTGEQYF.

The chain employs TRBV28 and TRBJ1-1; a possible D gene is TRBD1 (5 bases). V was clipped by 3 bases and J by 4 bases, with 12 bases between them. Per germline, CDR1 MDHEN and CDR2 SYDVKM. The CDR3 totals 14 residues. The CDR3 DNA follows: TGTGCCAGCAGTTTGCTCCAGGGAGGCACTGAAGCTTTCTTT. Encoded protein: CASSLLQGGTEAFF.

This clonotype was counted between two and nine times. The CDR3 protein is CASSEQGNFYEQYF. Here the CDR3 DNA reads TGTGCCAGCAGTGAGCAGGGAAACTTCTACGAGCAGTACTTC. The V call is TRBV6-1, the J call TRBJ2-7; weak D call: TRBD1 (5 bases). CDR1 and CDR2 (germline): MNHNS, SASEGT. V lost 3 bases, J lost 3 bases, and 12 bases lay in between. CDR3 length: 14 amino acids.

The J gene is TRBJ2-3, the V gene TRBV4-3; maybe TRBD1 (5 bases). V lost 4 bases to trimming and J lost 4 bases, with 21 bases between them. This CDR3 has 17 residues. Germline V lookup: CDR1 LGHNA, CDR2 YSLEER. The CDR3 is CASSRARGQGIADTQYF. As DNA, the CDR3 is TGCGCCAGCAGCCGCGCAAGGGGCCAGGGCATAGCAGATACGCAGTATTTT.

The gene calls are TRBV28 and TRBJ1-6; 9 nucleotides line up with TRBD1. The CDR3 is 17 amino acids. J was trimmed by 0 bases and V by 6 bases; bases with no gene match: 6. CDR1 is MDHEN and CDR2 is SYDVKM in the germline V gene. The CDR3 sequence is CASRSDRGGSYNSPLHF. In nucleotides, the CDR3 is TGTGCCAGCAGATCGGACAGGGGAGGCTCCTATAATTCACCCCTCCACTTT.

This clonotype showed up just a few times. V usage is TRBV30 and J usage is TRBJ1-2, with unresolved D. The CDR3 has 12 amino acids. Germline V CDR1 and CDR2: GTSNPN, SVGIG (reference sequence). V dropped 0 bases and J dropped 3 bases, with 5 bases sitting between them. The chain's CDR3 is CAWSVYYYGYTF. CDR3 DNA sequence: TGTGCCTGGAGTGTGTATTACTATGGCTACACCTTC. The variable domain in full, with the rest retrieved from reference TRBV30 and TRBJ1-2, is SQTIHQWPATLVQPVGSPLSLECTVEGTSNPNLYWYRQAAGRGLQLLFYSVGIGQISSEVPQNLSASRPQDRQFILSSKKLLLSDSGFYLCAWSVYYYGYTFGSGTRLTVV.

The rearrangement links TRBV30 to TRBJ1-3; D call uncertain. CDR1 is GTSNPN and CDR2 is SVGIG in the germline V gene (reference sequence). The CDR3 is 17 amino acids. V lost 2 bases and J lost 2, with 19 bases in between. CDR3 in amino acids: CAWSRPERRTPGNTIYF. CDR3 nucleotide sequence: TGTGCCTGGAGTCGGCCGGAAAGAAGGACTCCTGGAAACACCATATATTTT.

The chain joins TRBV6-2 or TRBV6-3 to TRBJ2-5; D is unresolved. Trimming stripped 0 bases from V and 7 bases from J, with 15 bases between. The CDR3 covers 15 residues. CDR1 is MNHEY, CDR2 SVGEGT, per germline. The CDR3: CASSYSYPDLGTQYF. CDR3 in DNA: TGTGCCAGCAGTTACTCGTATCCAGACCTGGGGACCCAGTACTTC.

By sample share, this clonotype is medium-sized. The V gene is TRBV2, the J gene TRBJ2-1; 10 bases fit TRBD1. The ends lost 6 bases at V and 7 bases at J; junction bases unmatched: 12. The CDR3 has 16 residues. Germline CDR1 reads SNHLY; CDR2 reads FYNNEI. CDR3 region: CASSVVGTGVGNEQFF. The CDR3 DNA is TGTGCCAGCAGCGTCGTCGGGACAGGGGTTGGAAATGAGCAGTTCTTC.

The chain is built from TRBV20-1 and TRBJ2-3; TRBD1 matches at 9 bases. The CDR3 has 15 residues. Germline assignment: CDR1 DFQATT and CDR2 SNEGSKA (reference sequence). V lost 5 bases, J lost 2 bases, and 8 bases stayed unmatched. The CDR3 here is CSAEQGARYTDTQYF. The CDR3 nucleotides are TGCAGTGCTGAACAGGGGGCGCGATACACAGATACGCAGTATTTT.

V usage is TRBV6-1 and J usage is TRBJ2-3; no reliable D call. Germline V lookup: CDR1 MNHNS, CDR2 SASEGT. With 5 bases removed from V and 2 bases from J, the gap between germline ends came to 11 bases. This CDR3 contains 14 residues. The CDR3 loop is CASSPWKYTDTQYF. The CDR3 DNA sequence: TGTGCCAGCAGTCCATGGAAGTACACAGATACGCAGTATTTT.

The V gene is TRBV28, the J gene TRBJ2-7; possibly TRBD1 or TRBD2 for D (5 bases each). Trimming shortened V by 3 bases and J by 0 bases, and 12 bases separated the two germline ends. Germline V gene sequence: CDR1 MDHEN, CDR2 SYDVKM. The CDR3 spans 15 residues. CDR3: CASSFPKGTSYEQYF. The CDR3, as DNA: TGTGCCAGCAGTTTCCCTAAGGGGACCTCCTACGAGCAGTACTTC.

This chain connects TRBV4-3 to TRBJ1-3, with unresolved D. Germline V gives CDR1 LGHNA, CDR2 YSLEER. The CDR3 sequence is 15 residues long. The V and J ends lost 0 bases and 0 bases respectively, with 6 bases between them. CDR3 protein: CASSQDPASGNTIYF. The CDR3 nucleotides are TGCGCCAGCAGCCAAGATCCAGCCTCTGGAAACACCATATATTTT.

The chain recombines TRBV15 with TRBJ2-1; the match to TRBD2 covers 14 bases. Per germline, CDR1 LNHNV and CDR2 YYDKDF (reference sequence). With 3 bases clipped from V and 6 bases from J, the junction kept 7 bases outside the gene matches. The CDR3 length is 17 residues. The CDR3, as DNA: TGTGCCACCAGCAGGAGAACTGGGACTAGCGGGAGCAATGAGCAGTTCTTC. Protein product: CATSRRTGTSGSNEQFF.

This chain uses TRBV24-1 with TRBJ1-1, with D perhaps matching TRBD1 (5 bases). Trimming left V 10 bases short and J 2 bases short, with 19 bases between. The CDR3 is made up of 15 amino acids. The germline V gene has CDR1 KGHDR and CDR2 SFDVKD. The CDR3 is CATSLPGGTNTEAFF. In DNA form, the CDR3 reads TGTGCCACGAGCCTCCCGGGAGGGACCAACACTGAAGCTTTCTTT.

This clonotype was seen only once. The chain has TRBV7-3 and TRBJ2-2; 10 bases are shared with TRBD2. This CDR3 contains 17 residues. The germline V gene has CDR1 SGHTA and CDR2 FQGTGA. V was pared by 5 bases and J by 5 bases, with 11 bases of the junction left unmatched. This CDR3 reads CASSPLGSSGGTGELFF. In DNA form, the CDR3 reads TGTGCCAGCAGCCCCCTAGGGTCTAGCGGGGGTACCGGGGAGCTGTTTTTT.

Here the CDR3 reads CASSFPSKGSGANVLTF. The CDR3 DNA reads TGTGCCAGCAGTTTCCCCTCCAAGGGCTCTGGGGCCAACGTCCTGACTTTC. V is TRBV28 and J is TRBJ2-6; the D is unclear. CDR1 and CDR2 (germline): MDHEN, SYDVKM. The CDR3 has 17 amino acids. Trimming pared 3 bases from V and 0 bases from J, leaving 12 bases between.

The J gene is TRBJ1-5, the V gene TRBV20-1; D is unresolved. The CDR3 has 14 amino acids. Trimming left V 1 base short and J 4 bases short, with 11 bases between. Germline assignment: CDR1 DFQATT and CDR2 SNEGSKA (reference sequence). CDR3 bases: TGCAGTGCTAGAGCGGGATGGGTGAATCAGCCCCAGCATTTT. It specifies CSARAGWVNQPQHF.

This clonotype occurred a few times. The V call is TRBV11-2, the J call TRBJ2-5; no definite D call. Germline CDR1 and CDR2: SGHAT and FQNNGV. The CDR3 covers 11 residues. Deletions cut 3 bases from V and 5 bases from J, with 4 bases between. The CDR3 DNA reads as TGTGCCAGCAGCTTCGAGGAGACCCAGTACTTC. The encoded protein is CASSFEETQYF.

This clonotype was seen more than once but under ten times. V is TRBV6-1 and J is TRBJ2-3, with D perhaps being TRBD1 or TRBD2 (5 bases each). Germline-derived CDR1 and CDR2 are MNHNS and SASEGT. V was shortened by 5 bases and J by 2 bases, with 14 bases between the two germline ends. CDR3 length: 15 amino acids. Written as DNA, the CDR3 is TGTGCCAGCAGTACCCAGGGACCCTCCACAGATACGCAGTATTTT. The encoded protein is CASSTQGPSTDTQYF.

This clonotype occurred once. CDR3 nucleotide sequence: TGTGCCAGCAGTTTAATGATGCAGGATAATCAGCCCCAGCATTTT. This translates into CASSLMMQDNQPQHF. The V call is TRBV12-3 or TRBV12-4, the J call TRBJ1-5; D gene uncertain. CDR3 length: 15 residues. With 2 bases removed from V and 4 bases from J, the gap between germline ends came to 12 bases.

The chain has TRBV4-1 and TRBJ2-5, with TRBD2 matching 10 bases. Losses at the gene ends were 1 base for V and 1 base for J; bases not matched to a gene: 12. Looked up from germline, CDR1 is MGHRA and CDR2 is YSYEKL. There are 19 residues in the CDR3. The CDR3 nucleotides are TGCGCCAGCAGCCAAGGGGCGTATGCTAGCGGGGGCATCCAAGAGACCCAGTACTTC. This gives the protein CASSQGAYASGGIQETQYF.

This chain connects TRBV27 to TRBJ2-5, with no clear D. Trimming shortened V by 3 bases and J by 5 bases, and 13 bases separated the two germline ends. Germline CDR1 and CDR2: MNHEY and SMNVEV (reference sequence). CDR3 length equals 14 residues. The CDR3 protein is CASSFWGSEETQYF. The DNA for the CDR3 is TGTGCCAGCAGTTTTTGGGGTTCCGAGGAGACCCAGTACTTC.

The J gene is TRBJ1-4, the V gene TRBV7-9; 11 nucleotides agree with TRBD1. The CDR3 extends over 15 amino acids. Per germline, CDR1 SEHNR and CDR2 FQNEAQ (reference sequence). J lost 6 bases, V lost 4 bases, and 4 bases had no gene match. The CDR3 here is CASSSGQGAHEKLFF. CDR3 sequence (DNA): TGTGCCAGCAGCTCTGGACAGGGGGCGCATGAAAAACTGTTTTTT.

The chain has TRBV20-1 and TRBJ2-3; 11 positions match TRBD2. Germline CDR1 and CDR2: DFQATT and SNEGSKA (reference sequence). V trimming: 3 bases; J trimming: 4 bases; junction bases outside the gene matches: 6. There are 15 residues in the CDR3. CDR3 region: CSARGLADRPDTQYF. CDR3 DNA: TGCAGTGCTAGGGGACTAGCGGATCGCCCAGATACGCAGTATTTT.

Notes on this clonotype: With a much larger clone just one base away, this may be a read error. This chain uses TRBV20-1 with TRBJ1-5, with D perhaps matching TRBD1 (6 bases). This CDR3 region has 14 residues. Germline lookup yields CDR1 DFQATT and CDR2 SNEGSKA (reference sequence). In nucleotides, the CDR3 is TGCAATGCTAGCGTTACAGGGTTAAATCAGCCCCAGCATTTT. As protein: CNASVTGLNQPQHF.

The chain recombines TRBV7-9 with TRBJ2-3; TRBD2 might be the D (6 bases). V was clipped by 9 bases and J by 5 bases, with 12 bases between them. From germline, CDR1 is SEHNR and CDR2 FQNEAQ (reference sequence). The CDR3 spans 12 residues. CDR3 loop: CASTSNLDTQYF. CDR3 bases: TGTGCCAGTACTAGCAACTTAGATACGCAGTATTTT.